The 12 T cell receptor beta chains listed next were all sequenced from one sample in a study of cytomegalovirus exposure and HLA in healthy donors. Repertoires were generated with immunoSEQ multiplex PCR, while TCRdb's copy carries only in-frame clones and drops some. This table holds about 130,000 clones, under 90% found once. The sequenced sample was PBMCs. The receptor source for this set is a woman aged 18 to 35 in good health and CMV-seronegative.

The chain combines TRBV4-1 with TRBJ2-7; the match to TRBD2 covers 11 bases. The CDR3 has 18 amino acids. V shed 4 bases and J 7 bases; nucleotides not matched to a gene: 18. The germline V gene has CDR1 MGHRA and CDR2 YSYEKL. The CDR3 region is CASSRKETRTSGPLEQYF. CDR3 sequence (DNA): TGCGCCAGCAGCCGAAAGGAGACCCGGACTAGCGGGCCCCTAGAGCAGTACTTC.

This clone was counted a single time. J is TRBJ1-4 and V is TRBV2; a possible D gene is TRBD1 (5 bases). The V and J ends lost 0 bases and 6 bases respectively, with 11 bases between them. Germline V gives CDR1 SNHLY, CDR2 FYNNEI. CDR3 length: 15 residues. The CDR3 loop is CASSEAKGLYEKLFF. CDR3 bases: TGTGCCAGCAGTGAAGCGAAGGGGCTCTATGAAAAACTGTTTTTT.

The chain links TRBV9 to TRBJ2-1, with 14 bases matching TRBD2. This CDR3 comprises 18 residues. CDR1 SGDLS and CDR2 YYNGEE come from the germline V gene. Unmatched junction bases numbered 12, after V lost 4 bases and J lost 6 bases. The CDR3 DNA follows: TGTGCCAGCAGCACTCCGGGACTAGCGGGAGTTTGGACCAATGAGCAGTTCTTC. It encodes CASSTPGLAGVWTNEQFF.

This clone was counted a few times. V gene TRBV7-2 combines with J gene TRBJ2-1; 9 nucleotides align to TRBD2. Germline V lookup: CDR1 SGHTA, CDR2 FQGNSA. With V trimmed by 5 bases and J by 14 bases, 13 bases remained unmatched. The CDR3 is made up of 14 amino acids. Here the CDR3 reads CASSNRGLAGVKFF. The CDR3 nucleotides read TGTGCCAGCAGCAATAGGGGGTTAGCGGGAGTGAAGTTCTTC. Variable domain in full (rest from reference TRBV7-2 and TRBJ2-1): GAGVSQSPSNKVTEKGKDVELRCDPISGHTALYWYRQSLGQGLEFLIYFQGNSAPDKSGLPSDRFSAERTGGSVSTLTIQRTQQEDSAVYLCASSNRGLAGVKFFGPGTRLTVL.

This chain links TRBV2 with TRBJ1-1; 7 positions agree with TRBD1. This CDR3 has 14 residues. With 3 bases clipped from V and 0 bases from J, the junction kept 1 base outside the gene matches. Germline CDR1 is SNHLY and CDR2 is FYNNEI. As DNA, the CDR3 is TGTGCCAGCAGTGAGGGACAGATGAACACTGAAGCTTTCTTT. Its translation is CASSEGQMNTEAFF.

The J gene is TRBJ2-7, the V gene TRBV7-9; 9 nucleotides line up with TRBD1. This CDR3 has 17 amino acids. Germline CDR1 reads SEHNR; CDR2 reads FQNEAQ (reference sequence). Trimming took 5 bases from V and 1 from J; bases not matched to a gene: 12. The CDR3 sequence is CASSRQGGGIASYEQYF. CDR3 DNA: TGTGCCAGCAGCCGACAGGGGGGCGGGATTGCTTCCTACGAGCAGTACTTC. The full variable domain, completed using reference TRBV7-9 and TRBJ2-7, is DTGVSQNPRHKITKRGQNVTFRCDPISEHNRLYWYRQTLGQGPEFLTYFQNEAQLEKSRLLSDRFSAERPKGSFSTLEIQRTEQGDSAMYLCASSRQGGGIASYEQYFGPGTRLTVT.

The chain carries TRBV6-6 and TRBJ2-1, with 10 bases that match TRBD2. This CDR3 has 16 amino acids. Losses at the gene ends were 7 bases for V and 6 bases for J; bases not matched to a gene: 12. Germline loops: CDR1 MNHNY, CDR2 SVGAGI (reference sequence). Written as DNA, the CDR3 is TGTGCCAGCAATCGGGCCCTAGCGGGAGTGGGCAATGAGCAGTTCTTC. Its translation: CASNRALAGVGNEQFF.

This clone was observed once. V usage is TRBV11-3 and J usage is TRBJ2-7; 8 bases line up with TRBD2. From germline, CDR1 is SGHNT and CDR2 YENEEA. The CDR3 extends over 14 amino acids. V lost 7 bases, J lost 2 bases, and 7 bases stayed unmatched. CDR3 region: CASNSKAGAYEQYF. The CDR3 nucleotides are TGTGCCAGCAATTCAAAAGCGGGAGCCTACGAGCAGTACTTC.

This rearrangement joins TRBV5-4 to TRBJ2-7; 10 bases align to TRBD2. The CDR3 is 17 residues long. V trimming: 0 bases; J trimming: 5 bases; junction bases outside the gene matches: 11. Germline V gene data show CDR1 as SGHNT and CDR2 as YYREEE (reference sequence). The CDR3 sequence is CASSLDVLASGSHEQYF. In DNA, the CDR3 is TGTGCCAGCAGCTTGGATGTCTTGGCTAGCGGGAGCCACGAGCAGTACTTC.

In DNA form, the CDR3 reads TGTGCCAGCAGCCTACCCGACAGGGCCTACGAGCAGTACTTC. Amino acid sequence: CASSLPDRAYEQYF. The chain carries TRBV7-9 and TRBJ2-7; 7 nucleotides align to TRBD1. Trimming at V came to 5 bases and at J to 2 bases, leaving 6 bases not matched to a gene. This CDR3 has 14 amino acids. Germline loops: CDR1 SEHNR, CDR2 FQNEAQ (reference sequence).

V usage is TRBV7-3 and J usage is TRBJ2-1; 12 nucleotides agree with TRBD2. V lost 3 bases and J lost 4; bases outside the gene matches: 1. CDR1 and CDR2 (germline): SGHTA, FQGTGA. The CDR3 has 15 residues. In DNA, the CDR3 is TGTGCCAGCAGCTTCGGACTAGCGGGATACAATGAGCAGTTCTTC. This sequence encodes CASSFGLAGYNEQFF.

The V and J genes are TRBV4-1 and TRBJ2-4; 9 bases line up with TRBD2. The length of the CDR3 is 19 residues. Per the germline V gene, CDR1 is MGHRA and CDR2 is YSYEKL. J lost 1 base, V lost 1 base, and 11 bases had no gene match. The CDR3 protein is CASSQGGGRDKRAKNIQYF. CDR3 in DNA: TGCGCCAGCAGCCAAGGTGGCGGGAGGGATAAGAGGGCCAAAAACATTCAGTACTTC.